This T cell receptor beta chain originates from a study of blood T cell repertoires in COVID-19. In the study's own analysis: Reference gene primers were amplified, and this amplification served to estimate nucleated cell counts. The assay was immunoSEQ multiplex PCR, and TCRdb's table has in-frame clones only and misses some. V and J calls and clone size are those listed in that table; D and trimming were worked out from the DNA. The data contain under 400,000 clones, about 90% of them singletons. The ends were cut back, 1 base at V and 8 bases at J, with 17 bases in the middle. Germline CDR1 reads MGHRA; CDR2 reads YSYEKL. This CDR3 spans 15 amino acids.

V usage is TRBV4-1 and J usage is TRBJ1-2, with no clear D. The sequencing sample was made of peripheral blood. This TCR was recovered from a man aged 18-30 years with active or convalescent COVID-19. CDR3 amino acids: CASSQVWQETKGYTF. The DNA for the CDR3 is TGCGCCAGCAGCCAAGTTTGGCAGGAAACAAAGGGCTACACCTTC.